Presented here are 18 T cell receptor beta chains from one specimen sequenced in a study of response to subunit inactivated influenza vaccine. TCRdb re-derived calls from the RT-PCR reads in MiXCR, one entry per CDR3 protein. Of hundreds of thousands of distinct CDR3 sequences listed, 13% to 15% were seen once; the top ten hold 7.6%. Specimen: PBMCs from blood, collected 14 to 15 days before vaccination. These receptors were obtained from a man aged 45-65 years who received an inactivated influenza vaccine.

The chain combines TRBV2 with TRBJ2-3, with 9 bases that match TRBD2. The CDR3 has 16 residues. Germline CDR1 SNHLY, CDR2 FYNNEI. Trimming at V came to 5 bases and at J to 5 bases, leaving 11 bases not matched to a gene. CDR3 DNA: TGTGCCAGCAGTCGCATATTTAGCGGGGGTGAAGATACGCAGTATTTT. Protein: CASSRIFSGGEDTQYF.

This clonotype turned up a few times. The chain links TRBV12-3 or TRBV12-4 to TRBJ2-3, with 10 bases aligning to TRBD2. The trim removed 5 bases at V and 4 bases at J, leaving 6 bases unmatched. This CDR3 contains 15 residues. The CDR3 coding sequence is TGTGCCAGCAGTAAAACTAGCGGGATTGCAGATACGCAGTATTTT. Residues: CASSKTSGIADTQYF.

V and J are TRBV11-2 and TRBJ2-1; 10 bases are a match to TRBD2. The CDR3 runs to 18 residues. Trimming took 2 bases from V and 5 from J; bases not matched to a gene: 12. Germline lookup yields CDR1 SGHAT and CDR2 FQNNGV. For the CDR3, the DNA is TGTGCCAGCAGCTTAATGGTGGGAGCGGGGGGGCCCCACAATGAGCAGTTCTTC. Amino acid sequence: CASSLMVGAGGPHNEQFF.

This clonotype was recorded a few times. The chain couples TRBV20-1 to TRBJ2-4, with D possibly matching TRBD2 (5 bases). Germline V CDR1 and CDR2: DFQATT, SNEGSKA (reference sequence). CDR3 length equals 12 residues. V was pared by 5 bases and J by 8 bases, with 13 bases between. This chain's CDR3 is CSAVPGIDIQYF. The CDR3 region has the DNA TGCAGTGCTGTTCCCGGGATAGACATTCAGTACTTC.

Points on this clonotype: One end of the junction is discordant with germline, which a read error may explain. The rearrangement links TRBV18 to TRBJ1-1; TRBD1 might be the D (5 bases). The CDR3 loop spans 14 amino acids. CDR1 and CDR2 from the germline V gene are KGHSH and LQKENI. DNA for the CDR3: TGTGCCAGCTCGCCACGACAGCAGAACACTGAAGCTTTCTTT. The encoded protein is CASSPRQQNTEAFF.

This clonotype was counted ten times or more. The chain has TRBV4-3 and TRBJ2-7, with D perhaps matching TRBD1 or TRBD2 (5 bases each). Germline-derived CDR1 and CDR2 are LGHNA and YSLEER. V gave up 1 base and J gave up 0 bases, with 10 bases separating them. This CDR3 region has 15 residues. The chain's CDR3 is CASSQVAGTSYEQYF. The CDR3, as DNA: TGCGCCAGCAGCCAAGTAGCCGGGACCTCCTACGAGCAGTACTTC.

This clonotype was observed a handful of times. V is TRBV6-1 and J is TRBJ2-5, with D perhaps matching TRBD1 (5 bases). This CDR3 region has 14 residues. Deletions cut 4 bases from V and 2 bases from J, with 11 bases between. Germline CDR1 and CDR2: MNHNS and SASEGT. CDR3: CASSAWGGQETQYF. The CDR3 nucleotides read TGTGCCAGCAGTGCCTGGGGCGGTCAAGAGACCCAGTACTTC.

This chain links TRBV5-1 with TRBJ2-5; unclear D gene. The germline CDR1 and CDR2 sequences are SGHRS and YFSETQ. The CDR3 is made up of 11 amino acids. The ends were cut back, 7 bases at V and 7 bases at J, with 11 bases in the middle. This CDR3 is CASGISGTQYF. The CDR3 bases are TGCGCCAGCGGAATATCGGGGACCCAGTACTTC.

The CDR3 here is CASSLEVAVLTF. Here the CDR3 DNA reads TGTGCCAGCAGCTTAGAAGTGGCAGTCCTGACTTTC. The chain has TRBV7-2 and TRBJ2-6, with no clear D. V was clipped by 1 base and J by 13 bases, with 8 bases between them. Looked up from germline, CDR1 is SGHTA and CDR2 is FQGNSA. The CDR3 sequence is 12 residues long.

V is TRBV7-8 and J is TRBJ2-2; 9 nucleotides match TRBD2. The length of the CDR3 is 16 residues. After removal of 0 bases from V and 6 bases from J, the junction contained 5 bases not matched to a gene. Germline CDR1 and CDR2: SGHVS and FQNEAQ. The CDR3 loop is CASSLAHRGRAGELFF. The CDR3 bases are TGTGCCAGCAGCTTAGCGCATCGCGGGAGGGCCGGGGAGCTGTTTTTT.

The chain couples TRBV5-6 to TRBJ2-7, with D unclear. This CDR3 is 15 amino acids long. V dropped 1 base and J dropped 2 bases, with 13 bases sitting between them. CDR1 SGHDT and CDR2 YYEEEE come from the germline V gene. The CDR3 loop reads CASSLSLRQTYEQYF. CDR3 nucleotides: TGTGCCAGCAGCTTGTCGTTGAGACAAACCTACGAGCAGTACTTC. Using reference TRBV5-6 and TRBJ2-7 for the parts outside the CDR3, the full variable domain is DAGVTQSPTHLIKTRGQQVTLRCSPKSGHDTVSWYQQALGQGPQFIFQYYEEEERQRGNFPDRFSGHQFPNYSSELNVNALLLGDSALYLCASSLSLRQTYEQYFGPGTRLTVT.

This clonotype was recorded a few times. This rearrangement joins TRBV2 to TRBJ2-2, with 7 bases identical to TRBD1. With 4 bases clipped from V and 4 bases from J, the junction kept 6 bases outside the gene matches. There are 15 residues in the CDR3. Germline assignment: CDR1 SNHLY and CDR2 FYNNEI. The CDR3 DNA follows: TGTGCCAGCAGTGTACTACAGGGGTCCACCGGGGAGCTGTTTTTT. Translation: CASSVLQGSTGELFF.

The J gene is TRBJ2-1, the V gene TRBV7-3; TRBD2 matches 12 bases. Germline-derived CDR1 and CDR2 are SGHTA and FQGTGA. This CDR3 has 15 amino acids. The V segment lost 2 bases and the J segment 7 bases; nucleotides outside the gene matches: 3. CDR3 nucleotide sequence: TGTGCCAGCAGCTTACGACTAGCGGGAGTTAATGAGCAGTTCTTC. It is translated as CASSLRLAGVNEQFF.

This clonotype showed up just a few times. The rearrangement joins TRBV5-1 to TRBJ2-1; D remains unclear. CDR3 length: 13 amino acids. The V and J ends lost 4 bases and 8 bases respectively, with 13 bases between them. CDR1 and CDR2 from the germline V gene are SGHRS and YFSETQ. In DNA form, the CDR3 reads TGCGCCAGCAGCCCAACCTTGGGCGATGAGCAGTTCTTC. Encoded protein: CASSPTLGDEQFF.

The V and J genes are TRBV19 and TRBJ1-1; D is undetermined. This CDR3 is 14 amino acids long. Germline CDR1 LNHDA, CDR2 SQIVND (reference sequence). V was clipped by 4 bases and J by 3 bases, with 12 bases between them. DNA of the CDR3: TGTGCCAGTAGTAATGGCCAGGAGTACACTGAAGCTTTCTTT. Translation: CASSNGQEYTEAFF.

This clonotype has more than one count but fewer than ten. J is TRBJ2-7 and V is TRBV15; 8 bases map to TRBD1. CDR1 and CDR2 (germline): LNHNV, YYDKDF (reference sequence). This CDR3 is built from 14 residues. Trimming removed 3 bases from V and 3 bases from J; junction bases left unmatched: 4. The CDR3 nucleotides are TGTGCCACCAGCAGTACAGGGGGTTTCTACGAGCAGTACTTC. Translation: CATSSTGGFYEQYF.

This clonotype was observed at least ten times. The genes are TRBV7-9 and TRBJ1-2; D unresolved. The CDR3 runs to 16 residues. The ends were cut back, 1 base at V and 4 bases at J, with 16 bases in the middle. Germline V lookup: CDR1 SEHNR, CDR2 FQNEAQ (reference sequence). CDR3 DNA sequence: TGTGCCAGCAGCTTAGACGGCGGCGCAGCCTCCTATGGCTACACCTTC. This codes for CASSLDGGAASYGYTF.

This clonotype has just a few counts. The CDR3 bases are TGTGCCAGTAGACTAAATAGGGATGAGCAGTTCTTC. Translation gives CASRLNRDEQFF. The chain recombines TRBV19 with TRBJ2-1; D remains ambiguous. The length of the CDR3 is 12 residues. Germline V gives CDR1 LNHDA, CDR2 SQIVND (reference sequence). Deletions cut 6 bases from V and 8 bases from J, with 11 bases between.